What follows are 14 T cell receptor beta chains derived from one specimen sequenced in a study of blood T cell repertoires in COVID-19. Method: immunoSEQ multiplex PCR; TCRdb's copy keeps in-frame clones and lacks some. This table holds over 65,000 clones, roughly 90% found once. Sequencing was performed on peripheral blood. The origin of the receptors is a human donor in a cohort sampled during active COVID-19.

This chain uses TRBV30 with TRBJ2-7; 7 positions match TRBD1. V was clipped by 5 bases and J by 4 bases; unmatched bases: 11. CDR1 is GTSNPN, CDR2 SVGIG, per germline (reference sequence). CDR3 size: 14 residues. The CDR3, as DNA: TGTGCCTGGGGAAGGGGGCGCCTCGGATACGAGCAGTACTTC. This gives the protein CAWGRGRLGYEQYF.

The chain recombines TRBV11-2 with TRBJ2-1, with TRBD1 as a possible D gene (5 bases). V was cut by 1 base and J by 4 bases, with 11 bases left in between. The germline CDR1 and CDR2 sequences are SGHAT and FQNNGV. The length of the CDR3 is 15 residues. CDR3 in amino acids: CASSLGTQRYNEQFF. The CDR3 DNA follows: TGTGCCAGCAGCTTAGGGACACAGAGATACAATGAGCAGTTCTTC.

Here the CDR3 DNA reads TGTGCCAGCAGCCCACGGACTAGCGGGAGTAAAACAGATACGCAGTATTTT. This sequence encodes CASSPRTSGSKTDTQYF. The gene calls are TRBV11-3 and TRBJ2-3, with 13 bases lining up with TRBD2. Germline V gene lookup returns CDR1 SGHNT and CDR2 YENEEA. The CDR3 totals 17 residues. The V and J ends lost 5 bases and 3 bases, in that order; junction bases with no gene match: 8.

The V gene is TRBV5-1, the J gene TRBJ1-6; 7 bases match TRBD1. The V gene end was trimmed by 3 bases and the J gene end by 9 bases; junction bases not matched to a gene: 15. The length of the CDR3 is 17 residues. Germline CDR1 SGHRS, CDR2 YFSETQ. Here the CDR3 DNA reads TGCGCCAGCAGCTCACCACAGGGGCGAGTACCTTTTTCACCCCTCCACTTT. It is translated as CASSSPQGRVPFSPLHF. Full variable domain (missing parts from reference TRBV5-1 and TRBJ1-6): KAGVTQTPRYLIKTRGQQVTLSCSPISGHRSVSWYQQTPGQGLQFLFEYFSETQRNKGNFPGRFSGRQFSNSRSEMNVSTLELGDSALYLCASSSPQGRVPFSPLHFGNGTRLTVT.

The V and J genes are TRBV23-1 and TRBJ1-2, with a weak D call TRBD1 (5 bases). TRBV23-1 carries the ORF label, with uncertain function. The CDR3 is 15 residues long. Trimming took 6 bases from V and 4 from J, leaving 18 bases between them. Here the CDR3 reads CASSPKGIGSYGYTF. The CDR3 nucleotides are TGCGCCAGCAGCCCAAAGGGGATCGGCAGCTATGGCTACACCTTC.

CDR3 coding DNA: TGCGCCAGCAGCCAGACTCAGGGTTACGGCTACGAGCAGTACTTC. Protein product: CASSQTQGYGYEQYF. The chain joins TRBV4-3 to TRBJ2-7; D perhaps matches TRBD1 (5 bases). CDR1 LGHNA and CDR2 YSLEER come from the germline V gene. V was clipped by 3 bases and J by 3 bases, with 15 bases between them. The CDR3 runs 15 residues.

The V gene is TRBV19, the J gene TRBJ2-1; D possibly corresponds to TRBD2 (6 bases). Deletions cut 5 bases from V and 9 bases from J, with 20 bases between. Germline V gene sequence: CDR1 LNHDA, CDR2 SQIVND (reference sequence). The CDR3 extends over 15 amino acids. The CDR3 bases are TGTGCCAGTAGTGCGGAGGGCCCCGGCTTGGGTGAGCAGTTCTTC. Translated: CASSAEGPGLGEQFF.

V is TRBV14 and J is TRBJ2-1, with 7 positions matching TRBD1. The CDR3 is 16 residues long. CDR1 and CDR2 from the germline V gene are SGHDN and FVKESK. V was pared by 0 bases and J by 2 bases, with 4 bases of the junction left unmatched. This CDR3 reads CASSQDLQGTYNEQFF. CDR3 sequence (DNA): TGTGCCAGCAGCCAAGATCTACAGGGGACCTACAATGAGCAGTTCTTC.

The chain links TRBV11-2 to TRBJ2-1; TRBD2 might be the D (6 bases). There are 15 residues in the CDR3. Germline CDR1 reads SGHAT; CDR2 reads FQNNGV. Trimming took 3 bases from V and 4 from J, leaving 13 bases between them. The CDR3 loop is CASSFRRAPYNEQFF. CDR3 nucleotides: TGTGCCAGCAGCTTTAGGAGGGCCCCTTACAATGAGCAGTTCTTC.

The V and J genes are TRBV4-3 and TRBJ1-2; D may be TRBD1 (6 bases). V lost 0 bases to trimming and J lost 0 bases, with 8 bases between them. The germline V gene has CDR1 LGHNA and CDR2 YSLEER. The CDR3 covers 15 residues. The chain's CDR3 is CASSQERQANYGYTF. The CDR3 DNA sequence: TGCGCCAGCAGCCAAGAGCGACAGGCTAACTATGGCTACACCTTC.

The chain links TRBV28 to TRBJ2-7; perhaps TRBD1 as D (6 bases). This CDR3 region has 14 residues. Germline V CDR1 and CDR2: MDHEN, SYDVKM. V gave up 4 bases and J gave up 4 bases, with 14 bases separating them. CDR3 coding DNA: TGTGCCAGCAGTTCCCCACAGGGTTCTTACGAGCAGTACTTC. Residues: CASSSPQGSYEQYF.

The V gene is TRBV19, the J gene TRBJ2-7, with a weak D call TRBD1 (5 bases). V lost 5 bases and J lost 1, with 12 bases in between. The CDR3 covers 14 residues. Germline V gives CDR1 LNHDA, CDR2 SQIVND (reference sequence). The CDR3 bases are TGTGCCAGTAGTCCACAGGTAGGGTCCTACGAGCAGTACTTC. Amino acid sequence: CASSPQVGSYEQYF.

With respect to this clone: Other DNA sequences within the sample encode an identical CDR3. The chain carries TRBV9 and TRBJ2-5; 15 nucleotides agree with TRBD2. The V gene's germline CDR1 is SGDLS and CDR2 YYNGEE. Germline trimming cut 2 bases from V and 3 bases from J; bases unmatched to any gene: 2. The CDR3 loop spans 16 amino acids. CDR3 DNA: TGTGCCAGCAGCGTCGGACTAGCGGGAGGGGAAGAGACCCAGTACTTC. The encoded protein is CASSVGLAGGEETQYF.

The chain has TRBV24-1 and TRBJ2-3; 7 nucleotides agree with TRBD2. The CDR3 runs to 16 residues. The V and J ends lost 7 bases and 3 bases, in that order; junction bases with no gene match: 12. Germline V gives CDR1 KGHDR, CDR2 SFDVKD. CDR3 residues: CATSLRAGVETDTQYF. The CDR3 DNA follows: TGTGCCACCAGCCTTAGGGCGGGAGTAGAGACAGATACGCAGTATTTT.